These 7 T cell receptor beta chains were sequenced from one sample in a study of beta chain features in type 1 diabetes. Isolated RNA was reverse transcribed in full, so expressed TCRB transcripts were sequenced. The method was immunoSEQ multiplex PCR; TCRdb's version includes in-frame clones alone and lacks a portion of them. The sample lists 60,000 to 75,000 clones, 59% occurring once. The sample consisted of Tregs from blood. These receptors all stem from a woman aged 18-35 years in good health.

There are a few counts of this clone. The chain combines TRBV5-1 with TRBJ2-5; D is possibly TRBD1 (6 bases). Trimming removed 4 bases at V and 3 bases at J, with 19 bases between. In germline, CDR1 is SGHRS, CDR2 YFSETQ. This CDR3 has 16 amino acids. The CDR3 sequence: CASSPLIGQQKETQYF. The CDR3 DNA sequence: TGCGCCAGCAGCCCTCTGATCGGACAGCAGAAAGAGACCCAGTACTTC.

The chain combines TRBV7-9 with TRBJ1-1; 7 bases agree with TRBD1. This CDR3 is 14 amino acids long. V lost 5 bases and J lost 1; bases outside the gene matches: 4. Germline lookup yields CDR1 SEHNR and CDR2 FQNEAQ (reference sequence). CDR3 protein: CASSGRTGNTEAFF. In DNA form, the CDR3 reads TGTGCCAGCAGCGGCCGGACAGGGAACACTGAAGCTTTCTTT.

DNA of the CDR3: TGTGCCACTGGGACAGGAACGAACACTGAAGCTTTCTTT. Protein: CATGTGTNTEAFF. This rearrangement joins TRBV10-3 to TRBJ1-1, with 8 positions matching TRBD1. Germline CDR1 ENHRY, CDR2 SYGVKD. The CDR3 is 13 residues long. Trimming cost V 10 bases and J 1 base; bases outside gene matches: 5.

The CDR3 nucleotides read TGTGCCAGCAGTTTAGTTCAGGGTAAAAACATTCAGTACTTC. Translating it yields CASSLVQGKNIQYF. The genes are TRBV27 and TRBJ2-4, with a weak D call TRBD1 (5 bases). This CDR3 region has 14 residues. CDR1 and CDR2 from the germline V gene are MNHEY and SMNVEV (reference sequence). V lost 2 bases and J lost 4, with 9 bases in between.

The J gene is TRBJ1-1, the V gene TRBV19; TRBD1 matches 9 bases. V lost 5 bases, J lost 6 bases, and 13 bases stayed unmatched. The germline CDR1 and CDR2 sequences are LNHDA and SQIVND (reference sequence). CDR3 length: 16 amino acids. CDR3 sequence (DNA): TGTGCCAGTAGTGTTTCCGGGACAGGGAGCATGTCTGAAGCTTTCTTT. As protein: CASSVSGTGSMSEAFF.

This chain connects TRBV5-1 to TRBJ1-2; tentatively, D is TRBD1 (6 bases). The CDR3 extends over 16 amino acids. CDR1 and CDR2 (germline): SGHRS, YFSETQ. Trimming took off 0 bases at V and 2 bases at J, with 14 bases between the two ends. The CDR3 here is CASSLAGGGRNYGYTF. The CDR3 region has the DNA TGCGCCAGCAGCTTGGCCGGTGGGGGCAGGAACTATGGCTACACCTTC.

This rearrangement joins TRBV29-1 to TRBJ2-1; possibly TRBD1 for D (6 bases). The length of the CDR3 is 15 residues. The V and J ends lost 7 bases and 0 bases respectively, with 16 bases between them. Germline assignment: CDR1 SQVTM and CDR2 ANQGSEA. Here the CDR3 reads CSASPGHNSYNEQFF. The CDR3 bases are TGCAGCGCTTCCCCGGGACACAACTCCTACAATGAGCAGTTCTTC.